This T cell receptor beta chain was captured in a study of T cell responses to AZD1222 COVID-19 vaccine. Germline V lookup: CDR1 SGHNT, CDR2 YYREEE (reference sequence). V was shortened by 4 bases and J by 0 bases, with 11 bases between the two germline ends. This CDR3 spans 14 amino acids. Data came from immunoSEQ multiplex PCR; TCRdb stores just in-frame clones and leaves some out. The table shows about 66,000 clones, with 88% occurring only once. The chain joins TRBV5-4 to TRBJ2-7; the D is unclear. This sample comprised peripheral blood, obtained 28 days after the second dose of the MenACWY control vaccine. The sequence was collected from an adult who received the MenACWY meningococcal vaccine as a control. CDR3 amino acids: CASSPDPTSYEQYF. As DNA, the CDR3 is TGTGCCAGCAGCCCGGACCCAACCTCCTACGAGCAGTACTTC.